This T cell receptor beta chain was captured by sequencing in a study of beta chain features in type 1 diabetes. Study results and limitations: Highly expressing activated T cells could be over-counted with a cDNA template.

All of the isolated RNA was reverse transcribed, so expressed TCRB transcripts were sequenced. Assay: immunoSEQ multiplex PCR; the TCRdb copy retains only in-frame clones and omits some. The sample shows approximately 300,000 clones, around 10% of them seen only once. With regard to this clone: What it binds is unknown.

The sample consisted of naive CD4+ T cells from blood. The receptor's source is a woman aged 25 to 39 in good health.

CDR3 residues: CASSLVATGQETQYF. CDR3 nucleotide sequence: TGTGCCAGCAGCTTAGTAGCGACGGGCCAAGAGACCCAGTACTTC. The chain carries TRBV7-9 and TRBJ2-5, with D tentatively TRBD2 (5 bases). CDR3 length: 15 residues. V was shortened by 1 base and J by 1 base, with 10 bases between the two germline ends. Germline V CDR1 and CDR2: SEHNR, FQNEAQ (reference sequence). Variable domain in full (rest from reference TRBV7-9 and TRBJ2-5): DTGVSQNPRHKITKRGQNVTFRCDPISEHNRLYWYRQTLGQGPEFLTYFQNEAQLEKSRLLSDRFSAERPKGSFSTLEIQRTEQGDSAMYLCASSLVATGQETQYFGPGTRLLVL.